These 28 T cell receptor beta chains originate from one sample sequenced in a study of T cell responses to AZD1222 COVID-19 vaccine. The data were produced by immunoSEQ multiplex PCR, yet TCRdb's version contains in-frame clones alone and is incomplete. The table includes 150,000 to 200,000 clones, 85% to 95% detected once. The sequences come from peripheral blood, collected on day 0 of AZD1222 vaccination. All receptors come from an adult in good health.

This clone occurred a few times. The J gene is TRBJ2-3, the V gene TRBV3-1 (or the pseudogene TRBV3-2), with D maybe TRBD1 (6 bases). V shed 4 bases and J shed 4 bases, with 12 bases lying between them. This CDR3 region has 14 residues. Germline CDR1 LGHDT, CDR2 YNNKEL (reference sequence). Written as DNA, the CDR3 is TGTGCCAGCAGCCCCACAAGGACAGCAGATACGCAGTATTTT. Its protein product is CASSPTRTADTQYF.

Only a few counts were recorded for this clone. The V gene is TRBV14, the J gene TRBJ2-7; D perhaps matches TRBD1 (5 bases). The germline V gene has CDR1 SGHDN and CDR2 FVKESK. V lost 4 bases to trimming and J lost 2 bases, with 9 bases between them. The length of the CDR3 is 13 residues. This CDR3 is CASSRQPPYEQYF. The DNA of the CDR3 is TGTGCCAGCAGCCGACAGCCACCCTACGAGCAGTACTTC. Full variable domain (remainder filled in from reference TRBV14 and TRBJ2-7): EAGVTQFPSHSVIEKGQTVTLRCDPISGHDNLYWYRRVMGKEIKFLLHFVKESKQDESGMPNNRFLAERTGGTYSTLKVQPAELEDSGVYFCASSRQPPYEQYFGPGTRLTVT.

The rearrangement links TRBV19 to TRBJ2-3, with 10 bases aligning to TRBD1. CDR3 length equals 14 residues. V lost 7 bases and J lost 4; bases outside the gene matches: 5. Germline V gives CDR1 LNHDA, CDR2 SQIVND (reference sequence). Here the CDR3 reads CASTSTGGPDTQYF. DNA of the CDR3: TGTGCCAGTACCTCGACAGGGGGCCCAGATACGCAGTATTTT.

The rearrangement links TRBV7-9 to TRBJ1-2; unclear D gene. V was trimmed by 0 bases and J by 0 bases, leaving 8 bases between them. Germline V gene lookup returns CDR1 SEHNR and CDR2 FQNEAQ (reference sequence). The CDR3 has 15 amino acids. CDR3 DNA sequence: TGTGCCAGCAGCTTAGCGCAGGTAGCTAACTATGGCTACACCTTC. It codes for CASSLAQVANYGYTF.

V and J are TRBV2 and TRBJ2-7; TRBD2 matches 12 bases. There are 14 residues in the CDR3. From germline, CDR1 is SNHLY and CDR2 FYNNEI. V dropped 4 bases and J dropped 6; count of bases not matched to a gene: 4. CDR3 residues: CASSGGLAGSEQYF. The CDR3 DNA follows: TGTGCCAGCAGTGGCGGACTAGCGGGGAGCGAGCAGTACTTC. The full variable domain, its missing parts supplied by reference TRBV2 and TRBJ2-7, is EPEVTQTPSHQVTQMGQEVILRCVPISNHLYFYWYRQILGQKVEFLVSFYNNEISEKSEIFDDQFSVERPDGSNFTLKIRSTKLEDSAMYFCASSGGLAGSEQYFGPGTRLTVT.

V and J are TRBV29-1 and TRBJ1-2; TRBD1 agrees at 9 bases. The CDR3 loop spans 12 amino acids. Germline-derived CDR1 and CDR2 are SQVTM and ANQGSEA. J gave up 6 bases and V 5 bases, and 4 bases lay outside the gene matches. DNA of the CDR3: TGCAGCGTTACCGGACAGGGGAATGGCTACACCTTC. Protein sequence: CSVTGQGNGYTF.

The chain combines TRBV10-1 with TRBJ2-3; 10 positions match TRBD2. This CDR3 comprises 16 residues. The V and J ends lost 1 base and 5 bases, in that order; junction bases with no gene match: 6. CDR1 and CDR2 (germline): WNHNN, SYGVQD (reference sequence). The CDR3 bases are TGCGCCAGCAGTGAGTACTTGGCTAGCGGGAGAGATACGCAGTATTTT. As protein: CASSEYLASGRDTQYF.

V usage is TRBV5-1 and J usage is TRBJ2-7; tentatively, D is TRBD2 (6 bases). The CDR3 has 16 residues. V was clipped by 0 bases and J by 1 base, with 14 bases between them. The V gene's germline CDR1 is SGHRS and CDR2 YFSETQ. CDR3 DNA: TGCGCCAGCAGCTTGGCCTTCGGGGGAAGTTCCTACGAGCAGTACTTC. It encodes CASSLAFGGSSYEQYF. The full variable domain, with the rest looked up from reference TRBV5-1 and TRBJ2-7, is KAGVTQTPRYLIKTRGQQVTLSCSPISGHRSVSWYQQTPGQGLQFLFEYFSETQRNKGNFPGRFSGRQFSNSRSEMNVSTLELGDSALYLCASSLAFGGSSYEQYFGPGTRLTVT.

This clone was seen a single time. The chain links TRBV5-1 to TRBJ1-1; 7 bases are shared with TRBD1. The germline V gene has CDR1 SGHRS and CDR2 YFSETQ. V shed 0 bases, J shed 1 base, and the junction held 6 bases outside the gene matches. The CDR3 is 16 amino acids. The CDR3 bases are TGCGCCAGCAGCTTGGTAACAGGGGTAAAGAACACTGAAGCTTTCTTT. Its protein is CASSLVTGVKNTEAFF.

J is TRBJ1-5 and V is TRBV19, with D perhaps TRBD1 (5 bases). V was cut by 10 bases and J by 0 bases, with 16 bases left in between. The CDR3 contains 15 residues. The germline CDR1 and CDR2 sequences are LNHDA and SQIVND (reference sequence). The CDR3 protein is CATLPKGYSNQPQHF. DNA of the CDR3: TGTGCCACCCTTCCTAAGGGGTATAGCAATCAGCCCCAGCATTTT.

The chain carries TRBV11-3 and TRBJ2-1, with TRBD1 as a possible D gene (6 bases). CDR3 length: 12 amino acids. Germline CDR1 SGHNT, CDR2 YENEEA. V was cut by 5 bases and J by 10 bases, with 12 bases left in between. CDR3 sequence reads: CASSPKRGEQFF. CDR3 DNA: TGTGCCAGCAGCCCAAAAAGGGGGGAGCAGTTCTTC.

J is TRBJ2-7 and V is TRBV27; D ambiguous. CDR3 length: 14 amino acids. Germline V CDR1 and CDR2: MNHEY, SMNVEV (reference sequence). Trimming removed 0 bases at V and 6 bases at J, with 12 bases between. Here the CDR3 reads CASSLSAGRGEQYF. The CDR3 DNA is TGTGCCAGCAGTTTATCGGCCGGCCGCGGCGAGCAGTACTTC.

This rearrangement joins TRBV6-5 to TRBJ1-1; TRBD1 matches at 7 bases. The J segment lost 6 bases and the V segment lost 6 bases, leaving 7 bases of the junction unmatched. The CDR3 has 13 residues. Germline lookup yields CDR1 MNHEY and CDR2 SVGAGI. The CDR3 here is CASRRPQGAEAFF. In DNA form, the CDR3 reads TGTGCCAGCAGACGGCCCCAGGGGGCTGAAGCTTTCTTT.

The CDR3 DNA reads TGTGCCAGCAGCAAGGTGAACACTGAAGCTTTCTTT. Translation gives CASSKVNTEAFF. The chain recombines TRBV14 with TRBJ1-1; the D is unclear. Per the germline V gene, CDR1 is SGHDN and CDR2 is FVKESK. This CDR3 comprises 12 residues. V lost 5 bases and J 0 bases, leaving 4 bases between the germline ends.

DNA of the CDR3: TGTGCCAGCAGTAATCAGAGGCCCATTAGGAAACTGTTTTTT. Amino acid sequence: CASSNQRPIRKLFF. V and J are TRBV27 and TRBJ1-4; D not certain. The germline CDR1 and CDR2 sequences are MNHEY and SMNVEV (reference sequence). The CDR3 totals 14 residues. V was shortened by 5 bases and J by 11 bases, with 18 bases between the two germline ends.

V gene TRBV10-2 combines with J gene TRBJ1-2; 7 bases line up with TRBD1. This CDR3 has 11 residues. Per the germline V gene, CDR1 is WSHSY and CDR2 is SAAADI. V shed 9 bases and J 8 bases; nucleotides not matched to a gene: 6. CDR3 nucleotides: TGCGCCAGTATTGACAGGGAGGGCTACACCTTC. It translates to CASIDREGYTF.

The chain uses TRBV5-1 and TRBJ2-7; 7 nucleotides line up with TRBD1. The CDR3 sequence is 15 residues long. With 4 bases clipped from V and 0 bases from J, the junction kept 7 bases outside the gene matches. CDR1 and CDR2 (germline): SGHRS, YFSETQ. The CDR3 sequence: CASSPPGQSSYEQYF. In DNA, the CDR3 is TGCGCCAGCAGCCCTCCGGGACAGTCCTCCTACGAGCAGTACTTC.

This clone was picked up one time. Other DNA sequences in the same sample also yield this CDR3. V and J are TRBV5-1 and TRBJ2-7; perhaps TRBD2 as D (6 bases). The CDR3 is 15 residues long. Germline V lookup: CDR1 SGHRS, CDR2 YFSETQ. V was cut by 0 bases and J by 1 base, with 11 bases left in between. The CDR3 sequence: CASSLGQGGSYEQYF. Written as DNA, the CDR3 is TGCGCCAGCAGCTTGGGTCAGGGAGGTTCCTACGAGCAGTACTTC.

In its sample, this clone was seen once. V is TRBV5-1 and J is TRBJ1-3; D is ambiguous. CDR1 and CDR2 from the germline V gene are SGHRS and YFSETQ. The CDR3 is 14 residues long. Trimming removed 3 bases from V and 3 bases from J, with 10 bases in between. DNA of the CDR3: TGCGCCAGCAGCTCTCGAGGCAGTGGAAACACCATATATTTT. As protein: CASSSRGSGNTIYF.

CDR3 DNA: TGCGCCAGCAGCTTCGGACTAGCTGATGAGCAGTTCTTC. Amino acids: CASSFGLADEQFF. V gene TRBV5-1 combines with J gene TRBJ2-1; 8 positions match TRBD2. Per germline, CDR1 SGHRS and CDR2 YFSETQ. The CDR3 extends over 13 amino acids. V shed 2 bases, J shed 8 bases, and the junction held 3 bases outside the gene matches.

V and J are TRBV10-3 and TRBJ1-1, with 9 bases lining up with TRBD1. Trimming removed 2 bases from V and 6 bases from J; junction bases left unmatched: 7. The CDR3 length is 15 residues. Germline V gives CDR1 ENHRY, CDR2 SYGVKD. The CDR3 spells CAISEIQGATSEAFF. In DNA form, the CDR3 reads TGTGCCATCAGTGAGATACAGGGGGCAACCTCTGAAGCTTTCTTT.

This rearrangement joins TRBV28 to TRBJ1-1; D remains ambiguous. The CDR3 consists of 14 residues. Deletions cut 3 bases from V and 3 bases from J, with 11 bases between. Germline loops: CDR1 MDHEN, CDR2 SYDVKM. This chain's CDR3 is CASSLRGKDTEAFF. CDR3 sequence (DNA): TGTGCCAGCAGTTTGCGGGGAAAGGACACTGAAGCTTTCTTT.

The chain recombines TRBV27 with TRBJ2-4; 7 positions agree with TRBD1. This CDR3 contains 17 residues. Looked up from germline, CDR1 is MNHEY and CDR2 is SMNVEV (reference sequence). The V segment lost 3 bases and the J segment 0 bases; nucleotides outside the gene matches: 8. CDR3 in DNA: TGTGCCAGCAGTTTGAAGGGACAGCTTTTAGCCAAAAACATTCAGTACTTC. Translated, it gives CASSLKGQLLAKNIQYF.

This clone was seen more than once but under ten times. CDR3 sequence reads: CASSPHGAEAFF. The CDR3 region has the DNA TGTGCCAGCAGCCCCCACGGAGCTGAAGCTTTCTTT. The chain uses TRBV6-5 and TRBJ1-1; no definite D call. Trimming removed 6 bases at V and 6 bases at J, with 11 bases between. The V gene's germline CDR1 is MNHEY and CDR2 SVGAGI. There are 12 residues in the CDR3.

This clone was seen only a few times. The chain has TRBV16 and TRBJ2-7; D is perhaps TRBD2 (6 bases). Germline V gene lookup returns CDR1 KGHSY and CDR2 FQNENV. The CDR3 length is 19 residues. Trimming cost V 0 bases and J 5 bases, with 26 bases left between them. The CDR3 reads CASSQSKVSTGRERDEQYF. The CDR3 DNA is TGTGCCAGCAGCCAATCAAAGGTCTCAACTGGTCGGGAGCGGGACGAGCAGTACTTC.

This sequence joins TRBV2 and TRBJ2-5, with 8 positions matching TRBD2. The V gene's germline CDR1 is SNHLY and CDR2 FYNNEI. This CDR3 is 15 amino acids long. J was trimmed by 4 bases and V by 8 bases; bases with no gene match: 12. CDR3 sequence: CASHYSGTPGETQYF. In nucleotides, the CDR3 is TGTGCCAGCCATTATAGCGGGACCCCGGGAGAGACCCAGTACTTC.

The V and J genes are TRBV6-1 and TRBJ1-5; no clear D gene. From germline, CDR1 is MNHNS and CDR2 SASEGT. This CDR3 comprises 15 residues. Trimming took 1 base from V and 3 from J, leaving 10 bases between them. The CDR3 DNA sequence: TGTGCCAGCAGTGAAGGCAGGATTAACAATCAGCCCCAGCATTTT. Its translation: CASSEGRINNQPQHF.

The CDR3 loop is CASSQDGREAWYEQYF. The CDR3 DNA is TGCGCCAGCAGCCAAGATGGGCGGGAGGCATGGTACGAGCAGTACTTC. V and J are TRBV4-1 and TRBJ2-7; 8 positions match TRBD2. The CDR3 is made up of 16 amino acids. Trimming removed 0 bases from V and 4 bases from J; junction bases left unmatched: 8. Germline V lookup: CDR1 MGHRA, CDR2 YSYEKL.